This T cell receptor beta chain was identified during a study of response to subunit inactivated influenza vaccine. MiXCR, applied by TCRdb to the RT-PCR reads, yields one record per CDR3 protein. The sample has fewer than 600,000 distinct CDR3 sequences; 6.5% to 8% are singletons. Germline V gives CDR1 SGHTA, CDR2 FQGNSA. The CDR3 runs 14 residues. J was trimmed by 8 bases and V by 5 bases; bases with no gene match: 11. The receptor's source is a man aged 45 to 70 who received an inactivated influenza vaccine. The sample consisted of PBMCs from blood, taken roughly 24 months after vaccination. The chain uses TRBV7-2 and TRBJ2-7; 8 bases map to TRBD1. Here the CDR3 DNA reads TGTGCCAGCAGCCCCACACAGGGGGTTGGGCAGCAGTACTTC. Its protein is CASSPTQGVGQQYF.